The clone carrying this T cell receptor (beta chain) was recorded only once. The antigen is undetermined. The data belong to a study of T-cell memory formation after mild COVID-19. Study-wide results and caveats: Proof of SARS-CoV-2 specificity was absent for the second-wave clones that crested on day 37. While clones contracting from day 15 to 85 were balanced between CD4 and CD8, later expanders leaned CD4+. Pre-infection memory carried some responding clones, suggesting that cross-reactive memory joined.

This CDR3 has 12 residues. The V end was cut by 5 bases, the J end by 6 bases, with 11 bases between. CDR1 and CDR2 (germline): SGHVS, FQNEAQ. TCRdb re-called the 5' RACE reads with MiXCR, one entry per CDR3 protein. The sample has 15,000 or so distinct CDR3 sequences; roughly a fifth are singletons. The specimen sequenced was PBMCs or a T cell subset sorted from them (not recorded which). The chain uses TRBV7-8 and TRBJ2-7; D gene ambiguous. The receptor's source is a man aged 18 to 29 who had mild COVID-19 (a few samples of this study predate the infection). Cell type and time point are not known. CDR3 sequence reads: CASSQNPGEQYF. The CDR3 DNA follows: TGTGCCAGCAGCCAGAACCCGGGCGAGCAGTACTTC.